What follows describes a single T cell receptor beta chain. The antigen remains unidentified. This CDR3 is 18 amino acids long. Germline lookup yields CDR1 SGHVS and CDR2 FQNEAQ. The sample originates from a study of CXCR3-negative and CXCR3-positive naive CD8 T cells. TRB cDNA libraries were made by UMI-labeled 5' RACE. TCRdb re-called the 5' RACE reads, yielding one record per CDR3 amino acid sequence without DNA. The sample has some 6,700 distinct CDR3 sequences, and its top ten clones hold roughly 1.7%. Study outcomes and limitations: Because surface CD5 did not distinguish the naive subsets, TCR strength was inferred from TRB CDR3 properties. TRBV-TRBJ usage was similar across naive CXCR3 subsets but distinct in memory cells. Whereas both naive subsets had comparably high diversity, memory CD8+ cells had much lower diversity. TRB CDR3s of CXCR3-positive naive cells were more hydrophobic than those of CXCR3-negative naive cells.

Triplicate sorting captured roughly 300,000 cells each from every CD8+ T cell subset. The specimen was naive CXCR3+ CD8+ T cells from blood. Described subset: CD45RO-CCR7+CD27+CD95- naive CD8+ T cells expressing CXCR3 (TNR3+). The J gene is TRBJ2-3, the V gene TRBV7-8; the TRBD1 assignment by TCRdb is unverifiable without DNA. The sequence was obtained from a human donor in good health. Some clones in this sample may be carry-over from other donors' samples. CDR3: CASSKTGTGLLSTDTQYF.